This paragraph reports one T cell receptor beta chain. This sample was taken from a study of blood T cell repertoires in COVID-19. The germline V and J ends were trimmed by 2 bases and 0 bases, with 15 bases remaining between them. The V gene's germline CDR1 is SGHRS and CDR2 YFSETQ. The length of the CDR3 is 17 residues. As processed by the authors: Cell counts per sample came from amplifying reference gene primers. Assay used: immunoSEQ multiplex PCR; TCRdb lists only in-frame clones, some missing. From that table come the V and J calls and clone size; the DNA was used to work out D and trimming. The data contain 180,000 or so clones, over 70% of them seen just once; the ten biggest clones take up roughly 14%.

This receptor was obtained from a man aged 60 to 75 who had been exposed to COVID-19. The specimen sequenced was PBMCs or T cells enriched from blood (not recorded which). The chain employs TRBV5-1 and TRBJ1-3; tentatively, D is TRBD1 (5 bases). The DNA of the CDR3 is TGCGCCAGCAGCTTACAGGCGTTCTCCACCTCTGGAAACACCATATATTTT. Protein product: CASSLQAFSTSGNTIYF.